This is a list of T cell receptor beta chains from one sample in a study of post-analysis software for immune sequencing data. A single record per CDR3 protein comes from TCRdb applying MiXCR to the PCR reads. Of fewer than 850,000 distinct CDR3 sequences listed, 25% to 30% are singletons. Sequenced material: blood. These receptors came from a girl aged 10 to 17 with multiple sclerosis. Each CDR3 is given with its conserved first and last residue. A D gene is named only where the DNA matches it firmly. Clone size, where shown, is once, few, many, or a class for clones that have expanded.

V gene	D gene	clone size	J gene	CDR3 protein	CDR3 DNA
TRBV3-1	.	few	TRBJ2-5	CASRNTNEETQYF	TGTGCCAGCAGAAACACAAACGAAGAGACCCAGTACTTC
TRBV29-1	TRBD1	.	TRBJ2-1	CSAQRGTGGLGEQFF	TGCAGCGCCCAAAGGGGGACAGGGGGCCTGGGTGAGCAGTTCTTC
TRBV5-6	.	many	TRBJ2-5	CASSWGETQYF	TGTGCCAGCAGCTGGGGAGAGACCCAGTACTTC
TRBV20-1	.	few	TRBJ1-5	CSASRSPRPSNQPQHF	TGCAGTGCTAGTCGATCTCCGAGGCCTAGCAATCAGCCCCAGCATTTT
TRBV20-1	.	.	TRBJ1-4	CSAPRDGNEKLFF	TGCAGTGCTCCCCGGGACGGTAATGAAAAACTGTTTTTT
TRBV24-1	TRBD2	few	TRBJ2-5	CATSDHGTSGKETQYF	TGTGCCACCAGTGATCATGGGACTAGCGGTAAAGAGACCCAGTACTTC
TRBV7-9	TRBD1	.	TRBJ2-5	CASISRAGGETQYF	TGTGCCAGCATCAGTAGGGCAGGGGGAGAGACCCAGTACTTC
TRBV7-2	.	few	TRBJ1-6	CASSLGQSISPLHF	TGTGCCAGCAGCTTAGGACAGTCGATTTCACCCCTCCACTTT
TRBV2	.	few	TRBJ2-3	CASSELADPRRADTQYF	TGTGCCAGCAGTGAACTCGCGGACCCACGGCGAGCAGATACGCAGTATTTT
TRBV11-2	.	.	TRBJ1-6	CASSFDGVSSYNSPLHF	TGTGCCAGCAGCTTTGACGGGGTGAGCTCCTATAATTCACCCCTCCACTTT
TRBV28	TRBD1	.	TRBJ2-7	CGSTKQLPGPGTGSYEQYF	TGTGGCAGCACCAAACAACTCCCGGGGCCCGGGACAGGGTCCTACGAGCAGTACTTC
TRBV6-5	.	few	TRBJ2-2	CASSRDSKGYTGELFF	TGTGCCAGCAGTCGAGACTCGAAAGGATACACCGGGGAGCTGTTTTTT
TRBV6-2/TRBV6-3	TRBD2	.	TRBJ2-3	CASSYSTSGRKDTQYF	TGTGCCAGCAGTTACTCGACTAGCGGACGCAAAGATACGCAGTATTTT
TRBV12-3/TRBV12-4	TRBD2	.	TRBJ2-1	CASSFGLAGGGGRFF	TGTGCCAGCAGTTTTGGTCTAGCGGGAGGAGGGGGCAGGTTCTTC
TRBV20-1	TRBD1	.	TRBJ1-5	CSAHRGKSNQPQHF	TGCAGCGCTCACAGGGGGAAGAGCAATCAGCCCCAGCATTTT
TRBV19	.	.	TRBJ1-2	CASSIRWNCCGYTF	TGTGCCAGTAGTATTCGGTGGAATTGCTGCGGCTACACCTTC
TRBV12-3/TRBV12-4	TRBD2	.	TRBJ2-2	CASSPTSANTGELFF	TGTGCCAGCAGCCCTACTAGCGCGAACACCGGGGAGCTGTTTTTT
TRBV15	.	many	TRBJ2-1	CATSRDLNTHNEQFF	TGTGCCACCAGCAGAGATTTGAACACGCACAATGAGCAGTTCTTC
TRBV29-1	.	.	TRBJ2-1	CSASTGFHEQFF	TGCAGCGCCTCCACAGGGTTCCATGAGCAGTTCTTC
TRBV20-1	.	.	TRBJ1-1	CSARRQTAGNTEAFF	TGCAGTGCTAGACGGCAGACCGCAGGAAACACTGAAGCTTTCTTT
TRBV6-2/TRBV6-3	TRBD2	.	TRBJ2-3	CAGSSGLAGVSDTQYF	TGTGCCGGCAGTTCCGGACTAGCGGGAGTATCGGATACGCAGTATTTT
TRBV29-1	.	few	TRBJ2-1	CSVPPNLAHGRSYNEQFF	TGCAGCGTTCCTCCCAACTTGGCCCACGGACGGTCCTACAATGAGCAGTTCTTC
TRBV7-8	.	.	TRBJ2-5	CASSLVRGGQETQYF	TGTGCCAGCAGCTTGGTTAGAGGGGGACAAGAGACCCAGTACTTC
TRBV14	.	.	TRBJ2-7	CASSHGGWPITYEQYF	TGTGCCAGCAGCCACGGGGGTTGGCCGATTACCTACGAGCAGTACTTC